In this sample, the clone carrying this TCR beta chain turned up a few times. Its antigen is currently unknown. Losses at the gene ends were 4 bases for V and 2 bases for J; bases not matched to a gene: 5. The CDR3 is made up of 15 amino acids. Germline V gene lookup returns CDR1 MDHEN and CDR2 SYDVKM. TCRdb analysed the reads with MiXCR anew, one entry per CDR3 protein. This sample yields tens of thousands of distinct CDR3 sequences, of which around 20% are seen a single time; 8.3% belongs to the top ten. This entry comes from a study of type 1 regulatory T cells. Overall study: This in vitro CD4 product, T-allo10, is enriched for Tr1 cells and alloantigen-specific. Study results and limitations: Tr1 cells had a more restricted TCR repertoire than non-Tr1 cells.

Specimen: cultured type 1 regulatory T (Tr1) cells, either the whole culture or a sorted fraction (not recorded which). The sequence derives from a human donor in good health. This sequence joins TRBV28 and TRBJ2-7; 10 bases align to TRBD2. The CDR3 is CASSSPAGGPYEQYF. The CDR3 coding sequence is TGTGCCAGCAGTTCCCCAGCGGGAGGGCCCTACGAGCAGTACTTC.